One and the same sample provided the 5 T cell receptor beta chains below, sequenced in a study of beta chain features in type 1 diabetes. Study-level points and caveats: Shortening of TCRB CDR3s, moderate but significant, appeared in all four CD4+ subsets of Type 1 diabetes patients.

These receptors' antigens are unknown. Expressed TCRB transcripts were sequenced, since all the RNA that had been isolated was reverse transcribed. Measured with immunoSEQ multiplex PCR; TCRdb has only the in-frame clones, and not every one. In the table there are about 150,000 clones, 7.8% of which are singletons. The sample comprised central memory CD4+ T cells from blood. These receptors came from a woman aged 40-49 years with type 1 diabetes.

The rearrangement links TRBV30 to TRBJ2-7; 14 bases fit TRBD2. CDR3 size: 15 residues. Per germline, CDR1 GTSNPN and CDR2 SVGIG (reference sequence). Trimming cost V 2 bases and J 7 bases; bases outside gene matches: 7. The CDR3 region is CAWSKGLAGAGEQYF. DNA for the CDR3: TGTGCCTGGAGTAAGGGACTAGCGGGGGCCGGGGAGCAGTACTTC.

CDR3 protein: CAASWTSGTYEQYF. As DNA, the CDR3 is TGTGCCGCGAGTTGGACTAGCGGAACCTACGAGCAGTACTTC. The chain couples TRBV7-3 to TRBJ2-7; TRBD2 agrees at 10 bases. The CDR3 totals 14 residues. Germline V lookup: CDR1 SGHTA, CDR2 FQGTGA. Trimming removed 11 bases from V and 2 bases from J; junction bases left unmatched: 9.

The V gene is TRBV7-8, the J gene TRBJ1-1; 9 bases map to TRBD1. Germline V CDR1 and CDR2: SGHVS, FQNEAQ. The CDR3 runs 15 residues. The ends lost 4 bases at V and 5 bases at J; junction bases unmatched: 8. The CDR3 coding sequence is TGTGCCAGCAGCTCTACAGGGGGCGACGAAACTGAAGCTTTCTTT. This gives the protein CASSSTGGDETEAFF.

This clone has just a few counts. The CDR3 loop reads CATSRVTDQDTQYF. The CDR3 DNA reads TGTGCCACCAGCAGAGTTACAGATCAAGATACGCAGTATTTT. V is TRBV15 and J is TRBJ2-3; no definite D call. Germline CDR1 is LNHNV and CDR2 is YYDKDF (reference sequence). V dropped 1 base and J dropped 5 bases, with 10 bases sitting between them. This CDR3 is 14 amino acids long. Full variable domain (rest looked up from reference TRBV15 and TRBJ2-3): DAMVIQNPRYQVTQFGKPVTLSCSQTLNHNVMYWYQQKSSQAPKLLFHYYDKDFNNEADTPDNFQSRRPNTSFCFLDIRSPGLGDTAMYLCATSRVTDQDTQYFGPGTRLTVL.

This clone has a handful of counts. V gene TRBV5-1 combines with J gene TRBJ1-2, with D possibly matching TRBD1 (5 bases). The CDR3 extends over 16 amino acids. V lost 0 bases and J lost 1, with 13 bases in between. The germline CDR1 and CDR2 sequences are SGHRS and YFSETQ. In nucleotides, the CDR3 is TGCGCCAGCAGCTTGGATCCAAGACAGTTTAACTATGGCTACACCTTC. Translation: CASSLDPRQFNYGYTF.